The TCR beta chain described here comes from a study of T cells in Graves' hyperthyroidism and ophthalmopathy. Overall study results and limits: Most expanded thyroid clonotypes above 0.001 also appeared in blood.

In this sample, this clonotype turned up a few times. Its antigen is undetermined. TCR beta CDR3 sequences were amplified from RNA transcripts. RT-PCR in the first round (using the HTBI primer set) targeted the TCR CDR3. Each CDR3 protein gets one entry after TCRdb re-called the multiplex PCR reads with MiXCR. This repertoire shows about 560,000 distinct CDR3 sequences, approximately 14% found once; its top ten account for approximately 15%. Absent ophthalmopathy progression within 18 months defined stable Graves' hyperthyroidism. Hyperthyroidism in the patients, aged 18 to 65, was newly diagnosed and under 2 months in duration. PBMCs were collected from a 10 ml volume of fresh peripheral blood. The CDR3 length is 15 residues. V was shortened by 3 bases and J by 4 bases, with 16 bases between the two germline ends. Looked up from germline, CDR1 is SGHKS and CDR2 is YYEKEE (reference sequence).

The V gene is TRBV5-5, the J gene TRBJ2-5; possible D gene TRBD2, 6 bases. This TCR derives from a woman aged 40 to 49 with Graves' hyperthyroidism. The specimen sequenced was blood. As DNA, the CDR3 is TGTGCCAGCAGCTCTGGGCTGGGACTCCGAGAGACCCAGTACTTC. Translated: CASSSGLGLRETQYF.